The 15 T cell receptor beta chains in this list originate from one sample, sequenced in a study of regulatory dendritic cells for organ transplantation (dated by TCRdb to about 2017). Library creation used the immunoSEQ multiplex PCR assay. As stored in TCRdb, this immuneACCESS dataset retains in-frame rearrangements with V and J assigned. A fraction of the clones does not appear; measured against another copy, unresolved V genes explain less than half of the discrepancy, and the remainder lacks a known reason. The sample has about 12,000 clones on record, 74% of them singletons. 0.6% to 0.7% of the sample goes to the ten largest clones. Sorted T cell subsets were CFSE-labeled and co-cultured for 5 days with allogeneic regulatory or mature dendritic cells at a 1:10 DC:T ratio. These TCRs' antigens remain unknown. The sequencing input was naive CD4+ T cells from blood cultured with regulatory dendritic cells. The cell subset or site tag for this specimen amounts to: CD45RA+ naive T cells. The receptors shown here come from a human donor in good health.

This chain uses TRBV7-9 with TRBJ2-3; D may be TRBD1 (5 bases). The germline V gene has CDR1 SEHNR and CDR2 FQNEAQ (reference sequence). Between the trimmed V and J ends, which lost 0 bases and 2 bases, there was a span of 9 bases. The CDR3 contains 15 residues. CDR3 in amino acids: CASSLARTLTDTQYF. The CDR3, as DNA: TGTGCCAGCAGCTTAGCTCGGACACTCACAGATACGCAGTATTTT.

The CDR3 DNA follows: TGTGCCAGCAGTGAAGGGAGCAGAGGCGGAAACACCATATATTTT. Its translation is CASSEGSRGGNTIYF. The rearrangement links TRBV2 to TRBJ1-3; D unresolved. The CDR3 contains 15 residues. The ends were cut back, 1 base at V and 4 bases at J, with 11 bases in the middle. Germline V gene sequence: CDR1 SNHLY, CDR2 FYNNEI.

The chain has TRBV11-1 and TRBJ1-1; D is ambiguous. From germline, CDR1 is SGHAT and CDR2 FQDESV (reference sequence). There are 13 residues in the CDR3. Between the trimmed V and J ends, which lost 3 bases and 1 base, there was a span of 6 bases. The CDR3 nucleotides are TGTGCCAGCAGCTTGACACGGAACACTGAAGCTTTCTTT. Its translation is CASSLTRNTEAFF.

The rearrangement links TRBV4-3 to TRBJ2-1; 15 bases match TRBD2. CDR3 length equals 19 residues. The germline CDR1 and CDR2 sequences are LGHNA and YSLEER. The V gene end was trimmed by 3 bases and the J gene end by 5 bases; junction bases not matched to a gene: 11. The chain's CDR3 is CASSQGSGLAGGQDNEQFF. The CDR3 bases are TGCGCCAGCAGCCAGGGGTCGGGACTAGCGGGGGGACAAGACAATGAGCAGTTCTTC.

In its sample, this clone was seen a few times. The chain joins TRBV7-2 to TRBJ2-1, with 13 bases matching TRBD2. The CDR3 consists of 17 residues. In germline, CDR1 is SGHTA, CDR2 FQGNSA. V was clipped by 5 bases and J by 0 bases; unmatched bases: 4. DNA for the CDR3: TGTGCCAGCAGCCCCCGGACTAGCGGGAGCTCCTACAATGAGCAGTTCTTC. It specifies CASSPRTSGSSYNEQFF.

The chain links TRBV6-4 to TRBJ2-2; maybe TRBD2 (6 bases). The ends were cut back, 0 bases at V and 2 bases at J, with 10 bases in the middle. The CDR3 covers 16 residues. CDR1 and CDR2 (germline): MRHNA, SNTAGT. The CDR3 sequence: CASSDSLAANTGELFF. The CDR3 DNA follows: TGTGCCAGCAGTGACTCGTTAGCGGCCAACACCGGGGAGCTGTTTTTT.

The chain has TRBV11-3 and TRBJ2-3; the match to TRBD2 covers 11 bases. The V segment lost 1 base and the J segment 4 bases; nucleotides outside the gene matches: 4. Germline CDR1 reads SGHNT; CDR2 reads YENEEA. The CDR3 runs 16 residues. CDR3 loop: CASSLGLAGSADTQYF. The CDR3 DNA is TGTGCCAGCAGCTTAGGACTAGCGGGGAGCGCAGATACGCAGTATTTT.

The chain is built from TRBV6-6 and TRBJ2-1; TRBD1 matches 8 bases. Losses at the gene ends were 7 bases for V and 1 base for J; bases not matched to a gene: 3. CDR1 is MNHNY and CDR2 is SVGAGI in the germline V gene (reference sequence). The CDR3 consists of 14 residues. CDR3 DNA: TGTGCCAGCAAGACAGGGGATTCCTACAATGAGCAGTTCTTC. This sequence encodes CASKTGDSYNEQFF.

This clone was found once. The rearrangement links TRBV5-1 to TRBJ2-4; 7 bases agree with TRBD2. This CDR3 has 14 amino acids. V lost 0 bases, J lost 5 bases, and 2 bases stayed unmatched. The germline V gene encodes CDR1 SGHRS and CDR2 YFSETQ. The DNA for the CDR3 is TGCGCCAGCAGCTTGGGTGGGGGGGAAAACATTCAGTACTTC. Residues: CASSLGGGENIQYF.

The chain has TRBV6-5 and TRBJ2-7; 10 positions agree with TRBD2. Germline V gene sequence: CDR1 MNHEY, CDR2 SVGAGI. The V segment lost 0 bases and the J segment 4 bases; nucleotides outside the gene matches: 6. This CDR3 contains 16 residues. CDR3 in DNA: TGTGCCAGCAGTTACTCGATTCTAGCGGGGGTATACGAGCAGTACTTC. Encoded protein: CASSYSILAGVYEQYF.

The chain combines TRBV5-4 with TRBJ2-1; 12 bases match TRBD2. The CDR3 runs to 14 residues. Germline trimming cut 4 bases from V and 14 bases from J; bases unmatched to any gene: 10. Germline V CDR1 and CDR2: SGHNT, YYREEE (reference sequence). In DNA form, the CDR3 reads TGTGCCAGCAGCGCGCTTACTAGCGGGGGGCAGAAGTTCTTC. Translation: CASSALTSGGQKFF.

CDR3 sequence: CASSTASQGTGSPLHF. The CDR3 DNA sequence: TGTGCCAGCAGCACTGCCTCACAGGGGACGGGATCACCCCTCCACTTT. This sequence joins TRBV7-2 and TRBJ1-6; TRBD1 matches 7 bases. The CDR3 is 16 residues long. The V gene's germline CDR1 is SGHTA and CDR2 FQGNSA. V trimming: 5 bases; J trimming: 10 bases; junction bases outside the gene matches: 14.

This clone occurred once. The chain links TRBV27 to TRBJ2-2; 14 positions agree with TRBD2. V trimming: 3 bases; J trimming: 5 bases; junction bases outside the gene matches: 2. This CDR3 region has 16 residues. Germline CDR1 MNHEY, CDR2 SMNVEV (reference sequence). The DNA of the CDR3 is TGTGCCAGCAGTTTGGGACTAGCGGGGGTTACCGGGGAGCTGTTTTTT. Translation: CASSLGLAGVTGELFF.

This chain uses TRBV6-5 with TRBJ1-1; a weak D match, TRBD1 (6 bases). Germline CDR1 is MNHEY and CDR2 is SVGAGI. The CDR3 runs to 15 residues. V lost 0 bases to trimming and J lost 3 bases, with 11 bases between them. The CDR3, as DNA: TGTGCCAGCAGTTACTCGTACAGGGCAGACACTGAAGCTTTCTTT. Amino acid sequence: CASSYSYRADTEAFF.

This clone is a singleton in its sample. CDR3 bases: TGTGCCAGCAGCGCTGGGACAAGTGCTAGCACAGATACGCAGTATTTT. This gives the protein CASSAGTSASTDTQYF. V gene TRBV11-3 combines with J gene TRBJ2-3, with a weak D call TRBD1 (6 bases). Per the germline V gene, CDR1 is SGHNT and CDR2 is YENEEA. V gave up 5 bases and J gave up 0 bases, with 15 bases separating them. The CDR3 length is 16 residues.